This T cell receptor beta chain was profiled in a study of molecular identifiers for immune sequencing clone quantification. V dropped 4 bases and J dropped 6; count of bases not matched to a gene: 2. CDR1 SNHLY and CDR2 FYNNEI come from the germline V gene. This CDR3 contains 13 residues. TCRdb re-analysed the PCR reads in MiXCR, keeping a single row per CDR3 protein. The sample contains more than 85,000 distinct CDR3 sequences, around 37% of which appear only once. The chain has TRBV2 and TRBJ2-2; 7 bases agree with TRBD2. The source is a human donor in good health. Some libraries in this study had Jurkat cell RNA spiked in. Sequences were obtained from naive CD8+ T cells from blood, with Jurkat cell RNA spiked in. Subset given: FACS-sorted CD8+CD4-CCR7+CD45RA+ naive T cells. CDR3 in DNA: TGTGCCAGCAGTGGACTAGCCTCCGGGGAGCTGTTTTTT. As protein: CASSGLASGELFF.